This TCR beta chain was captured in a study of blood T cell repertoires in COVID-19. Study context: Acute-phase and convalescent COVID-19 samples originated in the United States, Italy and Spain. T cells, B-cell-depleted T cells, or PBMCs supplied cDNA or gDNA.

CDR1 is SGHTA and CDR2 is FQGNSA in the germline V gene. The CDR3 has 14 residues. Trimming took 5 bases from V and 5 from J, leaving 15 bases between them. Methods used by the authors: Estimation of nucleated cell counts was performed using reference gene primer amplification. Libraries were prepared by immunoSEQ multiplex PCR; TCRdb keeps only in-frame clonotypes and omits some of them. The V and J calls and the clone size are those of that table, but D and trimming were determined from the DNA. The data hold 150,000 to 160,000 clones, with over 75% observed a single time. This chain links TRBV7-2 with TRBJ1-1, with D maybe TRBD1 (6 bases). The receptor comes from a woman aged 40 to 49 with acute or convalescent COVID-19. The material sequenced was peripheral blood. The CDR3: CASSRDTGRTEAFF. In DNA form, the CDR3 reads TGTGCCAGCAGCCGGGACACCGGGCGGACTGAAGCTTTCTTT.